The 28 T cell receptor beta chains below were found in one sample sequenced in a study of CD8 T cells in Susac syndrome. After extraction with the RNeasy kit, roughly 0.5 to 1 ug of the RNA was reverse transcribed using random hexamers. TCRdb re-called the immunoSEQ multiplex PCR reads through MiXCR, storing one row per CDR3 protein. The sample yields around 230,000 distinct CDR3 sequences, about 95% seen once. Material: CD4+ T cells from PBMCs. The receptors shown here come from a human donor with Susac syndrome.

The V and J genes are TRBV28 and TRBJ1-2, with D unresolved. The CDR3 covers 16 residues. Germline CDR1 and CDR2: MDHEN and SYDVKM. V lost 6 bases to trimming and J lost 3 bases, with 20 bases between them. CDR3 residues: CASRDFRPTHHYGYTF. CDR3 nucleotide sequence: TGTGCCAGCAGAGATTTCAGACCGACTCATCACTATGGCTACACCTTC.

This chain joins TRBV9 and TRBJ2-1; 8 bases match TRBD2. The germline CDR1 and CDR2 sequences are SGDLS and YYNGEE. The CDR3 sequence is 15 residues long. The V segment lost 0 bases and the J segment 3 bases; nucleotides outside the gene matches: 2. As DNA, the CDR3 is TGTGCCAGCAGCGTAGCTACTAGCGGCTACAATGAGCAGTTCTTC. The encoded protein is CASSVATSGYNEQFF. Full variable domain (remainder filled in from reference TRBV9 and TRBJ2-1): DSGVTQTPKHLITATGQRVTLRCSPRSGDLSVYWYQQSLDQGLQFLIQYYNGEERAKGNILERFSAQQFPDLHSELNLSSLELGDSALYFCASSVATSGYNEQFFGPGTRLTVL.

The rearrangement uses TRBV30 and TRBJ1-2, with 7 positions matching TRBD1. Trimming removed 4 bases from V and 3 bases from J; junction bases left unmatched: 11. The CDR3 totals 15 residues. CDR1 GTSNPN and CDR2 SVGIG come from the germline V gene (reference sequence). CDR3 coding DNA: TGTGCCTGGATGATAGGGGGCTCGGCGGACTATGGCTACACCTTC. Translation: CAWMIGGSADYGYTF.

This clonotype has only one observation. The genes are TRBV12-3 or TRBV12-4 and TRBJ2-3, with D perhaps TRBD2 (6 bases). The ends were cut back, 6 bases at V and 3 bases at J, with 13 bases in the middle. CDR3 size: 14 residues. The DNA of the CDR3 is TGTGCCAGCAGGGTTGGGGGGACTACAGATACGCAGTATTTT. It specifies CASRVGGTTDTQYF.

The rearrangement links TRBV6-1 to TRBJ2-1; maybe TRBD1 (8 bases). Germline V CDR1 and CDR2: MNHNS, SASEGT. The CDR3 has 23 amino acids. Trimming removed 6 bases from V and 3 bases from J, with 39 bases in between. CDR3 loop: CASREFFPKQGGLRAGYYNEQFF. The CDR3 region has the DNA TGTGCCAGCAGAGAGTTCTTCCCTAAACAGGGGGGCCTGCGAGCGGGATACTACAATGAGCAGTTCTTC.

V gene TRBV6-6 combines with J gene TRBJ1-2; D gene ambiguous. Trimming took 3 bases from V and 2 from J, leaving 7 bases between them. Germline CDR1 is MNHNY and CDR2 is SVGAGI (reference sequence). This CDR3 is 13 amino acids long. In nucleotides, the CDR3 is TGTGCCAGCAGTTATAGGCCAAACTATGGCTACACCTTC. Residues: CASSYRPNYGYTF.

The chain employs TRBV29-1 and TRBJ2-3; D remains ambiguous. The germline V gene has CDR1 SQVTM and CDR2 ANQGSEA. CDR3 length: 11 residues. V shed 4 bases and J shed 2 bases, with 4 bases lying between them. Here the CDR3 DNA reads TGCAGCGTTGGACACACAGATACGCAGTATTTT. Translation gives CSVGHTDTQYF.

This clonotype has only a few counts. The chain couples TRBV29-1 to TRBJ2-2; D gene ambiguous. Germline CDR1 SQVTM, CDR2 ANQGSEA. The CDR3 spans 14 residues. V dropped 6 bases and J dropped 0 bases, with 11 bases sitting between them. The CDR3 DNA reads TGCAGCGTCCTAGACGTCGCGAACACCGGGGAGCTGTTTTTT. Protein product: CSVLDVANTGELFF.

The CDR3 nucleotides read TGTGCCTGGAGTTTGGGGGCCAGCTCCTACAATGAGCAGTTCTTC. Protein: CAWSLGASSYNEQFF. The chain combines TRBV30 with TRBJ2-1, with D possibly matching TRBD1 (6 bases). The V end lost 2 bases, the J end lost 0 bases, and 11 bases lay between the germline ends. Germline assignment: CDR1 GTSNPN and CDR2 SVGIG (reference sequence). CDR3 size: 15 residues.

V gene TRBV4-1 combines with J gene TRBJ2-3; possibly TRBD1 or TRBD2 for D (6 bases each). Per germline, CDR1 MGHRA and CDR2 YSYEKL. V lost 0 bases to trimming and J lost 1 base, with 23 bases between them. CDR3 size: 20 residues. The CDR3 here is CASSQDPSGASVPGTDTQYF. CDR3 DNA: TGCGCCAGCAGCCAAGATCCTTCAGGGGCTAGCGTACCCGGCACAGATACGCAGTATTTT.

Here the CDR3 reads CSTSFGGTGGTDTQYF. The CDR3 DNA reads TGCAGTACTTCATTCGGGGGGACAGGAGGCACAGATACGCAGTATTTT. The V call is TRBV29-1, the J call TRBJ2-3, with D tentatively TRBD1 (8 bases). CDR1 is SQVTM and CDR2 is ANQGSEA in the germline V gene. This CDR3 comprises 16 residues.

J is TRBJ2-5 and V is TRBV4-1; tentative D call: TRBD1 (6 bases). Germline V gene sequence: CDR1 MGHRA, CDR2 YSYEKL. V was clipped by 1 base and J by 5 bases, with 17 bases between them. The CDR3 runs 16 residues. As DNA, the CDR3 is TGCGCCAGCAGCCAAGGGCTAGGGGGATCGTGGGAGACCCAGTACTTC. Residues: CASSQGLGGSWETQYF.

V and J are TRBV29-1 and TRBJ2-7; D ambiguous. The CDR3 sequence is 13 residues long. Germline loops: CDR1 SQVTM, CDR2 ANQGSEA. The V end lost 4 bases, the J end lost 0 bases, and 10 bases lay between the germline ends. CDR3 residues: CSVVAGSSYEQYF. The DNA of the CDR3 is TGCAGCGTTGTAGCCGGAAGCTCCTACGAGCAGTACTTC.

This sequence joins TRBV12-3 or TRBV12-4 and TRBJ2-3, with a possible D match to TRBD2 (6 bases). CDR3 length equals 15 residues. Trimming took off 1 base at V and 5 bases at J, with 13 bases between the two ends. The DNA of the CDR3 is TGTGCCAGCAGTTTAGGACCGGGAGTTGTAGATACGCAGTATTTT. Amino acid sequence: CASSLGPGVVDTQYF.

A single count supports this clonotype. The rearrangement links TRBV30 to TRBJ2-7; D not resolved. V lost 4 bases and J 7 bases, leaving 11 bases between the germline ends. The CDR3 covers 11 residues. CDR1 is GTSNPN and CDR2 is SVGIG in the germline V gene (reference sequence). The CDR3 nucleotides read TGTGCCTGGATCGCCGTGGAGGAGCAGTACTTC. Amino acid sequence: CAWIAVEEQYF.

V usage is TRBV20-1 and J usage is TRBJ2-7; D remains unclear. The CDR3 has 14 amino acids. The V gene lost 6 bases and the J gene lost 0 bases, with 15 bases spanning the gap. CDR1 is DFQATT, CDR2 SNEGSKA, per germline (reference sequence). In DNA form, the CDR3 reads TGCAGTGCCCACCGGCCCGGTCGCTCCTACGAGCAGTACTTC. Amino acids: CSAHRPGRSYEQYF.

The chain links TRBV4-1 to TRBJ1-2; D is uncertain. Germline lookup yields CDR1 MGHRA and CDR2 YSYEKL. The ends were cut back, 1 base at V and 8 bases at J, with 17 bases in the middle. CDR3 length: 15 amino acids. In DNA, the CDR3 is TGCGCCAGCAGCCAAGTCGGCCGGGCCCCGCGGGGCTACACCTTC. The encoded protein is CASSQVGRAPRGYTF.

This chain uses TRBV3-1 with TRBJ1-1; 12 bases align to TRBD1. Per the germline V gene, CDR1 is LGHDT and CDR2 is YNNKEL (reference sequence). The CDR3 has 17 residues. V was pared by 4 bases and J by 0 bases, with 6 bases of the junction left unmatched. In DNA, the CDR3 is TGTGCCAGCAGCCCACGGGACAGGGGGCTTGTGAACACTGAAGCTTTCTTT. It is translated as CASSPRDRGLVNTEAFF.

This chain links TRBV29-1 with TRBJ2-3; 8 positions match TRBD1. Per the germline V gene, CDR1 is SQVTM and CDR2 is ANQGSEA. CDR3 length: 12 residues. Unmatched junction bases numbered 5, after V lost 5 bases and J lost 7 bases. CDR3 nucleotides: TGCAGCGTTCCAGACAGGGGCCATACGCAGTATTTT. It encodes CSVPDRGHTQYF.

This sequence joins TRBV18 and TRBJ2-7; 8 bases align to TRBD1. The V gene's germline CDR1 is KGHSH and CDR2 LQKENI. The ends lost 1 base at V and 3 bases at J; junction bases unmatched: 8. The CDR3 is 16 amino acids. The CDR3 sequence is CASSPLDRDLDYEQYF. CDR3 sequence (DNA): TGTGCCAGCTCACCACTGGACAGGGACCTCGACTACGAGCAGTACTTC. The full variable domain, its missing parts supplied by reference TRBV18 and TRBJ2-7, is NAGVMQNPRHLVRRRGQEARLRCSPMKGHSHVYWYRQLPEEGLKFMVYLQKENIIDESGMPKERFSAEFPKEGPSILRIQQVVRGDSAAYFCASSPLDRDLDYEQYFGPGTRLTVT.

This chain joins TRBV20-1 and TRBJ1-2; a weak D match, TRBD1 (6 bases). Trimming took off 5 bases at V and 8 bases at J, with 21 bases between the two ends. From germline, CDR1 is DFQATT and CDR2 SNEGSKA (reference sequence). CDR3 length: 14 amino acids. The CDR3 DNA is TGCAGTGCTCCACACGGGGGCCAGGGAGGGGGCTACACCTTC. This gives the protein CSAPHGGQGGGYTF.

The chain joins TRBV6-1 to TRBJ1-1, with D hard to call. The V end was cut by 3 bases, the J end by 4 bases, with 9 bases between. Germline V gives CDR1 MNHNS, CDR2 SASEGT. The CDR3 runs 13 residues. The DNA for the CDR3 is TGTGCCAGCAGTGAGAAGATTGCCACTGAAGCTTTCTTT. Its protein product is CASSEKIATEAFF.

The chain carries TRBV20-1 and TRBJ2-7, with TRBD2 matching 12 bases. Unmatched junction bases numbered 5, after V lost 1 base and J lost 7 bases. This CDR3 comprises 14 residues. The germline CDR1 and CDR2 sequences are DFQATT and SNEGSKA (reference sequence). CDR3 DNA: TGCAGTGCTAGAGGGACTAGCGGGGTCCGGGAGCAGTACTTC. Its translation is CSARGTSGVREQYF.

The rearrangement joins TRBV3-1 to TRBJ1-4; D not resolved. The CDR3 contains 14 residues. V gave up 3 bases and J gave up 12 bases, with 17 bases separating them. The germline V gene encodes CDR1 LGHDT and CDR2 YNNKEL (reference sequence). CDR3 region: CASSHRNNRGELFF. As DNA, the CDR3 is TGTGCCAGCAGCCATAGGAATAACCGCGGGGAACTGTTTTTT.

The chain employs TRBV6-5 and TRBJ2-2, with TRBD2 matching 8 bases. Germline-derived CDR1 and CDR2 are MNHEY and SVGAGI. This CDR3 comprises 14 residues. With 6 bases clipped from V and 6 bases from J, the junction kept 6 bases outside the gene matches. Written as DNA, the CDR3 is TGTGCCAGCAGGAGCGGGAGTTGGGCCGGGGAGCTGTTTTTT. The encoded protein is CASRSGSWAGELFF.

This chain connects TRBV18 to TRBJ2-7, with a weak D call TRBD1 (6 bases). CDR1 is KGHSH and CDR2 is LQKENI in the germline V gene. Trimming cost V 5 bases and J 1 base, with 12 bases left between them. The CDR3 consists of 14 residues. CDR3 bases: TGTGCCAGCTCATCCTCGGACAGTTCCTACGAGCAGTACTTC. Translation gives CASSSSDSSYEQYF.

The V and J genes are TRBV10-3 and TRBJ2-5; the match to TRBD1 covers 10 bases. CDR3 length: 15 residues. V dropped 6 bases and J dropped 5; count of bases not matched to a gene: 9. Germline CDR1 reads ENHRY; CDR2 reads SYGVKD. The CDR3 spells CAISAGQGLVETQYF. The CDR3 bases are TGTGCCATCAGCGCGGGACAGGGGTTGGTTGAGACCCAGTACTTC.

The J gene is TRBJ1-5, the V gene TRBV19, with D possibly being TRBD1 (5 bases). The CDR3 length is 15 residues. V was shortened by 3 bases and J by 2 bases, with 11 bases between the two germline ends. Per the germline V gene, CDR1 is LNHDA and CDR2 is SQIVND (reference sequence). As DNA, the CDR3 is TGTGCCAGTAGTATGGAAGGGGTGCGCAATCAGCCCCAGCATTTT. It codes for CASSMEGVRNQPQHF.